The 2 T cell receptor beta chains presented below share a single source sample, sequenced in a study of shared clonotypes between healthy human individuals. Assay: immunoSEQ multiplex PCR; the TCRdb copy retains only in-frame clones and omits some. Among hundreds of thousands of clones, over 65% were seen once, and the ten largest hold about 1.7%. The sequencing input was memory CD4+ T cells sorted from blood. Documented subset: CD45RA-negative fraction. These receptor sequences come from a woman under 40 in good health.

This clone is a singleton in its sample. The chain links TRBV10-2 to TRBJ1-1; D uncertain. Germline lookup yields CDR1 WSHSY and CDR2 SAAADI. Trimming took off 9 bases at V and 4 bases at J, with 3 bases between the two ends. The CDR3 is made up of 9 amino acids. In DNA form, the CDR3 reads TGCGCCAGGGTCACTGAAGCTTTCTTT. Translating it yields CARVTEAFF.

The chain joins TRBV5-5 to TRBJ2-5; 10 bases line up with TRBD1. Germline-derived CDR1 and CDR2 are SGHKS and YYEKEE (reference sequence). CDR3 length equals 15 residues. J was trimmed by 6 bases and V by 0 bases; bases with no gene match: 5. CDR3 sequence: CASSLETGGAKTQYF. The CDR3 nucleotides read TGTGCCAGCAGCTTGGAGACAGGGGGCGCGAAGACCCAGTACTTC.